The present entry profiles one TCR beta chain with its context. Its specificity is unknown. This sample was included in a study of shared clonotypes between healthy human individuals. Whole-study results and caveats: The rarefaction results pointed to incomplete sorted-subset sequencing despite large depth.

The germline V gene encodes CDR1 ENHRY and CDR2 SYGVKD. Trimming removed 4 bases from V and 6 bases from J, with 12 bases in between. The CDR3 runs to 13 residues. Assay: immunoSEQ multiplex PCR; the TCRdb copy retains only in-frame clones and omits some. The sample lists around 510,000 clones; 95% to 97% were seen once. This TCR was recovered from a young woman in good health. This rearrangement joins TRBV10-3 to TRBJ1-1, with D maybe TRBD1 (6 bases). The source material was naive CD4+ T cells sorted from blood. Noted subset: CD45RA+ positively selected. The CDR3 region is CAISVNGQSEAFF. CDR3 DNA: TGTGCCATCAGTGTAAACGGACAGTCTGAAGCTTTCTTT.